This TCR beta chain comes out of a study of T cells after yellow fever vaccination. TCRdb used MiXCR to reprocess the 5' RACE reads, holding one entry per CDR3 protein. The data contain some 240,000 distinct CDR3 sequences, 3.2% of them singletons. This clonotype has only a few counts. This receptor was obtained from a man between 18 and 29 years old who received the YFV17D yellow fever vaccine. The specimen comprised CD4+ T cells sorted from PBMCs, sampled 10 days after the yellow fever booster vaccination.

The DNA for the CDR3 is TGTGCCAGCAGCTTAGTAGACAGCAATCAGCCCCAGCATTTT. Protein sequence: CASSLVDSNQPQHF. V and J are TRBV7-9 and TRBJ1-5; D remains unclear. This CDR3 spans 14 amino acids. Trimming removed 1 base from V and 1 base from J, with 5 bases in between. Germline V lookup: CDR1 SEHNR, CDR2 FQNEAQ (reference sequence).